Shown below are 23 T cell receptor beta chains from a single sample sequenced in a study of PD-1 blockade in classical Hodgkin lymphoma. The data were produced by immunoSEQ multiplex PCR, yet TCRdb's version contains in-frame clones alone and is incomplete. The table has 55,000 to 75,000 clones, about 93% seen once. With no exception, relapse followed autologous stem cell transplantation in all patients, and brentuximab vedotin exposure varied. The specimen was peripheral blood mononuclear cells (PBMCs), collected at baseline. The receptors originated from a human donor with classical Hodgkin lymphoma.

This chain uses TRBV7-7 with TRBJ1-3, with D perhaps matching TRBD1 (5 bases). This CDR3 is built from 15 residues. The germline V and J ends were trimmed by 11 bases and 0 bases, with 17 bases remaining between them. Germline V gives CDR1 SSHAT, CDR2 FNYEAQ (reference sequence). CDR3 sequence (DNA): TGTGCCGTGGTTGGGGAGGGGAGCTCTGGAAACACCATATATTTT. Translation gives CAVVGEGSSGNTIYF.

The genes are TRBV14 and TRBJ2-7, with D possibly being TRBD2 (5 bases). In germline, CDR1 is SGHDN, CDR2 FVKESK. The CDR3 contains 15 residues. The germline V and J ends were trimmed by 4 bases and 0 bases, with 13 bases remaining between them. The CDR3 DNA sequence: TGTGCCAGCAGCCTACGGACGGGGAGCTCCTACGAGCAGTACTTC. Translation gives CASSLRTGSSYEQYF.

This chain uses TRBV27 with TRBJ1-1, with D hard to call. This CDR3 spans 13 amino acids. Germline V gives CDR1 MNHEY, CDR2 SMNVEV (reference sequence). V was pared by 6 bases and J by 3 bases, with 11 bases between. The CDR3 sequence is CASREIGDTEAFF. CDR3 DNA: TGTGCCAGCAGGGAGATCGGGGACACTGAAGCTTTCTTT.

The chain joins TRBV7-9 to TRBJ2-5; D is perhaps TRBD2 (6 bases). This CDR3 region has 15 residues. Looked up from germline, CDR1 is SEHNR and CDR2 is FQNEAQ (reference sequence). V lost 5 bases to trimming and J lost 4 bases, with 17 bases between them. The CDR3 DNA is TGTGCCAGCAGCCCGCCGGGACTCTTACTAGAGACCCAGTACTTC. It encodes CASSPPGLLLETQYF. Looking up the rest from reference TRBV7-9 and TRBJ2-5 gives the full variable domain: DTGVSQNPRHKITKRGQNVTFRCDPISEHNRLYWYRQTLGQGPEFLTYFQNEAQLEKSRLLSDRFSAERPKGSFSTLEIQRTEQGDSAMYLCASSPPGLLLETQYFGPGTRLLVL.

CDR3 coding DNA: TGTGCCAGCAGTTTATTGAACGAAAAACTGTTTTTT. Translation gives CASSLLNEKLFF. This sequence joins TRBV28 and TRBJ1-4; D unresolved. The ends were cut back, 1 base at V and 8 bases at J, with 5 bases in the middle. CDR3 length: 12 residues. Per germline, CDR1 MDHEN and CDR2 SYDVKM.

This clone is a singleton in its sample. The chain employs TRBV30 and TRBJ1-3, with D uncertain. V shed 3 bases and J shed 0 bases, with 3 bases lying between them. Germline CDR1 reads GTSNPN; CDR2 reads SVGIG (reference sequence). The CDR3 consists of 12 residues. CDR3: CAWRHSGNTIYF. The CDR3 DNA reads as TGTGCCTGGAGGCACTCTGGAAACACCATATATTTT.

The chain joins TRBV9 to TRBJ2-5; D gene unclear. Germline CDR1 and CDR2: SGDLS and YYNGEE. V was clipped by 1 base and J by 0 bases, with 7 bases between them. The CDR3 extends over 14 amino acids. CDR3 sequence: CASSVSSYQETQYF. The CDR3, as DNA: TGTGCCAGCAGCGTATCCAGTTACCAAGAGACCCAGTACTTC.

This rearrangement joins TRBV6-1 to TRBJ2-7, with D maybe TRBD2 (6 bases). Germline V gene lookup returns CDR1 MNHNS and CDR2 SASEGT. This CDR3 region has 13 residues. Trimming took off 0 bases at V and 10 bases at J, with 13 bases between the two ends. CDR3 loop: CASSEADGGSQYF. The CDR3 coding sequence is TGTGCCAGCAGTGAAGCTGACGGAGGGTCCCAGTACTTC.

The gene calls are TRBV7-2 and TRBJ1-2; no clear D. Trimming pared 1 base from V and 5 bases from J, leaving 8 bases between. Germline V CDR1 and CDR2: SGHTA, FQGNSA. CDR3 size: 13 residues. The CDR3, as DNA: TGTGCCAGCAGCTTAGGCGTTGGGTATGGCTACACCTTC. Translation: CASSLGVGYGYTF. Full variable domain (rest looked up from reference TRBV7-2 and TRBJ1-2): GAGVSQSPSNKVTEKGKDVELRCDPISGHTALYWYRQSLGQGLEFLIYFQGNSAPDKSGLPSDRFSAERTGGSVSTLTIQRTQQEDSAVYLCASSLGVGYGYTFGSGTRLTVV.

The V and J genes are TRBV4-3 and TRBJ2-7; TRBD1 matches at 9 bases. The V segment lost 1 base and the J segment 3 bases; nucleotides outside the gene matches: 7. CDR3 length: 16 amino acids. CDR1 and CDR2 from the germline V gene are LGHNA and YSLEER. The CDR3 spells CASSQVDRGGNYEQYF. CDR3 DNA: TGCGCCAGCAGCCAAGTGGACAGGGGTGGCAACTACGAGCAGTACTTC.

This chain connects TRBV5-1 to TRBJ2-7; 7 bases map to TRBD2. The germline V gene encodes CDR1 SGHRS and CDR2 YFSETQ. V lost 2 bases and J lost 0; bases outside the gene matches: 2. The CDR3 contains 14 residues. The chain's CDR3 is CASSFRGSSYEQYF. For the CDR3, the DNA is TGCGCCAGCAGCTTTCGCGGGAGCTCCTACGAGCAGTACTTC.

V usage is TRBV7-8 and J usage is TRBJ1-5; D ambiguous. This CDR3 has 12 residues. The V end lost 5 bases, the J end lost 5 bases, and 7 bases lay between the germline ends. Germline values: CDR1 SGHVS, CDR2 FQNEAQ. The CDR3 spells CASSPGYQPQHF. CDR3 coding DNA: TGTGCCAGCAGCCCGGGTTATCAGCCCCAGCATTTT.

The chain joins TRBV19 to TRBJ1-5, with D tentatively TRBD1 (6 bases). From germline, CDR1 is LNHDA and CDR2 SQIVND (reference sequence). There are 16 residues in the CDR3. The V end lost 3 bases, the J end lost 4 bases, and 16 bases lay between the germline ends. The CDR3 nucleotides read TGTGCCAGTAGTATGGGACATCTCCGTAAAAATCAGCCCCAGCATTTT. Translation gives CASSMGHLRKNQPQHF.

This sequence joins TRBV27 and TRBJ2-7; tentatively, D is TRBD1 (6 bases). V was pared by 3 bases and J by 1 base, with 13 bases between. Germline assignment: CDR1 MNHEY and CDR2 SMNVEV (reference sequence). CDR3 length: 15 residues. The CDR3 DNA reads as TGTGCCAGCAGTTTTTATGTGCAGGGGTCCTACGAGCAGTACTTC. This gives the protein CASSFYVQGSYEQYF.

V usage is TRBV6-6 and J usage is TRBJ1-1; D perhaps matches TRBD1 (6 bases). V lost 6 bases and J 6 bases, leaving 11 bases between the germline ends. Per the germline V gene, CDR1 is MNHNY and CDR2 is SVGAGI (reference sequence). The CDR3 has 12 residues. CDR3 nucleotides: TGTGCCAGCAGACCCGGGGGCGCTGAAGCTTTCTTT. Protein sequence: CASRPGGAEAFF.

This chain joins TRBV14 and TRBJ2-2; TRBD2 aligns across 8 bases. The junction had 5 bases not matched to a gene; V was cut back by 4 bases and J by 1 base. This CDR3 spans 16 amino acids. The germline CDR1 and CDR2 sequences are SGHDN and FVKESK. The CDR3 bases are TGTGCCAGCAGCCCGAGGACTAGCTGGAACACCGGGGAGCTGTTTTTT. As protein: CASSPRTSWNTGELFF.

The genes are TRBV7-9 and TRBJ2-7; perhaps TRBD1 as D (6 bases). V lost 1 base and J lost 3, with 10 bases in between. Germline loops: CDR1 SEHNR, CDR2 FQNEAQ (reference sequence). This CDR3 comprises 14 residues. The CDR3 loop is CASSLGTEGYEQYF. DNA of the CDR3: TGTGCCAGCAGCTTAGGGACAGAAGGCTACGAGCAGTACTTC.

This clone is a singleton in its sample. The chain carries TRBV7-6 and TRBJ2-7; TRBD1 matches 7 bases. Germline values: CDR1 SGHVS, CDR2 FNYEAQ. This CDR3 has 15 amino acids. The ends lost 4 bases at V and 5 bases at J; junction bases unmatched: 11. The CDR3 DNA sequence: TGTGCCAGCAGCTATAACCGACAGGGTTTCCACGAGCAGTACTTC. Its protein is CASSYNRQGFHEQYF.

The J gene is TRBJ2-3, the V gene TRBV7-2; D gene ambiguous. The V end lost 1 base, the J end lost 0 bases, and 8 bases lay between the germline ends. The CDR3 covers 15 residues. Germline V gives CDR1 SGHTA, CDR2 FQGNSA. The chain's CDR3 is CASSLVSASTDTQYF. The CDR3 coding sequence is TGTGCCAGCAGCTTAGTTTCGGCTAGCACAGATACGCAGTATTTT.

The V and J genes are TRBV7-3 and TRBJ2-1, with D possibly TRBD1 on 7 matching bases. This CDR3 is built from 12 residues. V dropped 5 bases and J dropped 10 bases, with 12 bases sitting between them. Germline CDR1 is SGHTA and CDR2 is FQGTGA. The CDR3 DNA follows: TGTGCCAGCAGCCGGACAGGACTAGAGCAGTTCTTC. Its protein is CASSRTGLEQFF.

This clone came up once. The chain uses TRBV7-9 and TRBJ1-2, with TRBD1 matching over 7 bases. Germline values: CDR1 SEHNR, CDR2 FQNEAQ (reference sequence). This CDR3 has 14 residues. With 1 base clipped from V and 5 bases from J, the junction kept 4 bases outside the gene matches. The CDR3, as DNA: TGTGCCAGCAGCTTAGACCCAGGGGGATATGGCTACACCTTC. Protein product: CASSLDPGGYGYTF.

The chain joins TRBV7-2 to TRBJ2-2; D call uncertain. The CDR3 is made up of 13 amino acids. From germline, CDR1 is SGHTA and CDR2 FQGNSA. V lost 5 bases and J lost 1, with 5 bases in between. The DNA of the CDR3 is TGTGCCAGCAGCAAAAAGAACACCGGGGAGCTGTTTTTT. It specifies CASSKKNTGELFF.

This CDR3 is CASSFTGELFF. The CDR3 DNA reads as TGTGCCAGCAGCTTCACCGGGGAGCTGTTTTTT. The chain employs TRBV7-6 and TRBJ2-2; D is uncertain. CDR1 is SGHVS and CDR2 is FNYEAQ in the germline V gene. V was shortened by 3 bases and J by 4 bases, with 0 bases between the two germline ends. CDR3 length: 11 residues.